One TCR beta chain is described in this entry. There are 15 residues in the CDR3. Per germline, CDR1 ENHRY and CDR2 SYGVKD. The V and J ends lost 3 bases and 1 base respectively, with 11 bases between them. The source of the sample is a study of blood T cell repertoires in COVID-19. Study information: PBMCs, B-cell-depleted T cells, or T cells provided the cDNA or gDNA that made up the material.

The repertoire was sequenced with immunoSEQ multiplex PCR; TCRdb's copy has only in-frame clones and lacks some. The sample holds about 150,000 clones, 81% seen once. J is TRBJ2-3 and V is TRBV10-3, with a tentative D call TRBD2 (6 bases). Input material: peripheral blood. The source of this sequence is a woman in her sixties or seventies with active or convalescent COVID-19. CDR3 region: CAISDGSQGTDTQYF. The CDR3 DNA is TGTGCCATCAGTGACGGGAGCCAGGGCACAGATACGCAGTATTTT.